This note documents a single TCR beta chain sequence. Its antigen remains undetermined. Base-call qualities are not available, and no considerably larger clone is one nucleotide away. The entry originates in a study of naive and memory T cell subsets (dated by TCRdb to about 2017). For context, the study as a whole: Sorted naive and memory T cell subsets from peripheral blood were analyzed in the study using a UMI-based, open-source pipeline for TCR alpha and beta sequencing. IgG serology results and the functional CMV T cell responses were in complete agreement. RNA was DNase-treated and reverse transcribed with TCR constant-region primers, mostly using SuperScript III. The paper as a whole reports these results and caveats: The repertoire findings for the naive and memory subsets could not be validated, as no ground truth was available. A clonotype was defined as a single alpha or beta chain sequence rather than as a paired alpha/beta receptor. RNA-based TCR counts may be influenced by expression changes linked to T cell activation and differentiation. A power law was followed by TCR abundance, with an exponent that differed between naive and memory subsets but was consistent across the three individuals. In both CD4 and CD8 cells, the Gini index increased while Shannon and inverse Simpson diversity decreased from naive through CM, EM and EMRA. A few larger clonotypes were present in naive repertoires, especially CD8 naive repertoires, and these clonotypes were possibly memory cells re-expressing CD45RA. After error correction, only a single occurrence was seen for over 85% of naive TCR sequences, so much steeper abundance distributions were produced than in memory subsets.

Separate amplification of TCR alpha and beta chain libraries was performed from the second PCR step onward. To determine each donor's CMV status, fresh PBMCs were stimulated overnight with CMV viral lysate, and IFNgamma production from CD4+ T cells was then assessed. CD4 T cells were positively selected with Miltenyi beads, followed by positive selection of CD8 T cells from the CD4-negative fraction. Cells were stained for CD3, CD4, CD8, CD45RA, CD27 and a live/dead dye and were sorted on a BD Aria II into four subsets based on CD45RA and CD27. A few healthy volunteers provided blood, and the blood of each volunteer was split into CD4 and CD8 T cells and then into four differentiation subsets. Around 120 ml of peripheral blood was collected from each donor, and PBMC were isolated from the blood using Ficoll-Paque PLUS density-gradient centrifugation. After sorting, cells were lysed in RLT buffer, RNA was extracted using a Qiagen RNeasy kit, and the extracted RNA was stored at -80 degrees C.

Receptor amplification or capture employed UMI-ligation and nested PCR. To cover both TRBC1 and TRBC2, the beta constant-region primer consisted of an equimolar mix of two oligonucleotides. Four rounds of PCR were used to amplify ligated cDNA, with nested alpha and beta constant-region primers being used together with the SP2 primer. A single-stranded oligonucleotide bearing the SP2 primer plus a 12-nucleotide UMI was ligated onto the 3' end of the cDNA by T4 RNA ligase 1. Incubation of the ligation reaction was carried out at 16 degrees C for roughly 19-25 hours. PCR2 was typically performed as a SYBR Green qPCR and was stopped at a predetermined threshold so that over-amplification was prevented. Apart from the first purification, every purification step used Agencourt AMPure XP magnetic beads. Libraries were quantified by Qubit and checked on a TapeStation, where a main peak was expected near 650 bp. Sequencing of the pooled libraries was done on an Illumina MiSeq using v2 2x251 paired-end kits, which typically yielded roughly 0.9-2.2 million reads per sample. Libraries were pooled at around 4 nM per sample, and about 4.5-7.5% PhiX was added to improve cluster recognition. In the original analysis: Decombinator assigned V and J genes to Demultiplexor-processed FASTQ reads by tag matching, allowing a single base-pair mismatch. Collapsinator used UMIs to correct both sequencing errors and frequency errors arising from PCR heterogeneity. CDR3Translator translated TCRs and extracted CDR3s from the conserved cysteine to the FGXG phenylalanine, flagging non-productive sequences. Repertoires were subsampled to equal numbers of UMI-defined TCRs before Gini, Shannon entropy and inverse Simpson indices were calculated. Power-law fits to clonotype abundance distributions were performed by maximum likelihood within the linear range. On one naive CD8 sample, the pipeline and MIGEC gave similar UMI counts, unique TCR numbers and clonal distributions. One analysis removed from the naive repertoire any naive TCRs that were also found in any memory subset from the same donor. Repertoires were searched for around 8,000 CMV-associated CDR3 sequences compiled from VDJdb and a published dataset. TCRdb reworked the public reads: Q25 trimming with fastp, MiXCR clone assembly, productive beta chains retained. When rows share a CDR3 protein, they turn into one entry using the most common DNA and genes. V and J calls and clone size were set by TCRdb, not the authors. This sample comprises 150,000 or so distinct CDR3 sequences, under 25% of them detected only once. The ten largest clones add up to 0.11% of the sample.

The clonotype was recovered from a human donor in good health. The sequenced sample was naive CD4+ T cells from blood. The cell subset or site label of this sample denotes: naive T cells, CD45RA high CD27+.

The CDR3 reads as follows: CAWTGVREQFF. The nucleotide sequence reads as follows: TGTGCCTGGACAGGGGTGAGAGAGCAGTTCTTC. The receptor chain draws on TRBV30 and TRBJ2-1; the D gene is perhaps TRBD1, on 6 matching bases. V is pared back by 4 bases and J by 10 bases, with 11 bases lying between the germline termini. CDR1 is given as GTSNPN and CDR2 as SVGIG, both from the germline V gene (reference sequence). Its CDR3 holds 11 amino acids, cysteine through phenylalanine. Just the 33-base CDR3 DNA is kept, in frame starting at base 1.